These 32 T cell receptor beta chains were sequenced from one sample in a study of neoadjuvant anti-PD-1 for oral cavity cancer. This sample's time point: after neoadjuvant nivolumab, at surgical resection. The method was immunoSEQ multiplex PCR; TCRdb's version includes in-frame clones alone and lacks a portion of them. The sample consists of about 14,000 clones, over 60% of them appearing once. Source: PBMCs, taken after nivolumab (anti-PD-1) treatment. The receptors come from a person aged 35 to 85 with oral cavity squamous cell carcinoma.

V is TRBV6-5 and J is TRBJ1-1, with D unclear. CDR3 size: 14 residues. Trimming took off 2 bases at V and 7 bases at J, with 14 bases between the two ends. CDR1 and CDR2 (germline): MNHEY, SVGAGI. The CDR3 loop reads CASSYTQSFLEAFF. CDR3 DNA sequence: TGTGCCAGCAGTTACACGCAGTCGTTCCTTGAAGCTTTCTTT.

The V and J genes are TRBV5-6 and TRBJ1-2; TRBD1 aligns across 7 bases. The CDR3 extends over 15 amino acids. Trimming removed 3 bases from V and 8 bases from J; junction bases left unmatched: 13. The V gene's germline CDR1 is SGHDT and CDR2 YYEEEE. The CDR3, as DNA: TGTGCCAGCAGCTCACAACTGACAGGGCTGGGGGGCTACACCTTC. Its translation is CASSSQLTGLGGYTF.

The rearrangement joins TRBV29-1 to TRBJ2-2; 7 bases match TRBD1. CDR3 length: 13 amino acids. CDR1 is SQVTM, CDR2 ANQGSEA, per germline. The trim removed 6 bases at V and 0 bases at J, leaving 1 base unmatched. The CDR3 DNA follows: TGCAGCGTGGGACAGCCGAACACCGGGGAGCTGTTTTTT. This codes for CSVGQPNTGELFF.

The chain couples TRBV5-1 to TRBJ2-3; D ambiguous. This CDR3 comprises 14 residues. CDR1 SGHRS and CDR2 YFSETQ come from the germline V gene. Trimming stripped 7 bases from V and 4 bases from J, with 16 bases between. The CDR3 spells CASAYLGSPDTQYF. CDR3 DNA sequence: TGCGCCAGCGCCTATCTCGGTAGCCCAGATACGCAGTATTTT.

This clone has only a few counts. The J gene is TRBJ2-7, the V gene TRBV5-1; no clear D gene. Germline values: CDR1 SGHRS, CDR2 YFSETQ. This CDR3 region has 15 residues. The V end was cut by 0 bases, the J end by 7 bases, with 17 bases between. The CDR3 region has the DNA TGCGCCAGCAGCTTGGATGCGGCAGGCTCTCGGGAGCAGTACTTC. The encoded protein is CASSLDAAGSREQYF.

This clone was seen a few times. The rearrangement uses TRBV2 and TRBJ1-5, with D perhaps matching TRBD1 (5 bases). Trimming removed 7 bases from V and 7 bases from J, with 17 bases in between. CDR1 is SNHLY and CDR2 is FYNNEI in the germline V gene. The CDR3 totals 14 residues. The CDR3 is CASTPSGHGQPQHF. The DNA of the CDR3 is TGTGCCAGCACCCCGTCCGGACATGGGCAGCCCCAGCATTTT.

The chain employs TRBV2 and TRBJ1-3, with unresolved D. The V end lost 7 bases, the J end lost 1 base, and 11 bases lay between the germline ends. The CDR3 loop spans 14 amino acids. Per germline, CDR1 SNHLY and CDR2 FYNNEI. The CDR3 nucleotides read TGTGCCAGCATGGACCCCCTTTCTGGAAACACCATATATTTT. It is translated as CASMDPLSGNTIYF.

The CDR3 sequence is CASTPNCYSNQPQHF. CDR3 sequence (DNA): TGTGCCAGCACCCCCAATTGTTATAGCAATCAGCCCCAGCATTTT. The chain employs TRBV21-1 and TRBJ1-5. TRBV21-1 is a documented pseudogene. This CDR3 contains 15 residues.

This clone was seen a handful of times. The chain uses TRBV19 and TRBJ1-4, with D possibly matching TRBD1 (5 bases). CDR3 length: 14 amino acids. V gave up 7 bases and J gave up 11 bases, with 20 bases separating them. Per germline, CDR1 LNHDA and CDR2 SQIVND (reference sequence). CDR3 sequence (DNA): TGTGCCAGTACCCCAGGGACGGTGTTCCAGAAACTGTTTTTT. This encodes CASTPGTVFQKLFF.

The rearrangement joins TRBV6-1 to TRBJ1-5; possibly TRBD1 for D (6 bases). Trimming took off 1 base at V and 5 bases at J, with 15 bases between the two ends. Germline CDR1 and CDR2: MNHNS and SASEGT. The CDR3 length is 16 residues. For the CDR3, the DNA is TGTGCCAGCAGTGAAGTGGGGGGGGGCAGTTATCAGCCCCAGCATTTT. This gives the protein CASSEVGGGSYQPQHF.

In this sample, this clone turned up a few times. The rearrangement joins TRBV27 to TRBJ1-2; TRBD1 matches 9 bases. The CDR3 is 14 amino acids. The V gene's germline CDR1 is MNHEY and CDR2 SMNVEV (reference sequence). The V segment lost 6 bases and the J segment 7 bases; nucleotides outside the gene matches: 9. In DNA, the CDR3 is TGTGCCAGCAGGGCGACAGGGGGAGTTCGTGGCTACACCTTC. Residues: CASRATGGVRGYTF.

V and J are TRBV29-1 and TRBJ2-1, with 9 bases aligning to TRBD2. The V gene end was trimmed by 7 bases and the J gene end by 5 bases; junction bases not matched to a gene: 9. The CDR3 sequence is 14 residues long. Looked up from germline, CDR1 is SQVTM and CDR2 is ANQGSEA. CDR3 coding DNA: TGCAGCGGCGCCGCTAGCGGGGACAACAATGAGCAGTTCTTC. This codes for CSGAASGDNNEQFF.

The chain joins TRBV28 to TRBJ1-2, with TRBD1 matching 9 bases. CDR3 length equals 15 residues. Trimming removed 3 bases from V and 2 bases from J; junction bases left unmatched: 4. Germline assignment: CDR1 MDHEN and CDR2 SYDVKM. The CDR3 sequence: CASSLVGTGNYGYTF. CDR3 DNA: TGTGCCAGCAGTTTGGTTGGGACAGGGAACTATGGCTACACCTTC.

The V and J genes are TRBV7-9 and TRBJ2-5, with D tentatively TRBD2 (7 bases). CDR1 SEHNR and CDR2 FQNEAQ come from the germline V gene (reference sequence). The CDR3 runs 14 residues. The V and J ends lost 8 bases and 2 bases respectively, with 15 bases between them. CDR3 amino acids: CASGGAVIQETQYF. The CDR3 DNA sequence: TGTGCCAGCGGGGGGGCAGTGATACAAGAGACCCAGTACTTC.

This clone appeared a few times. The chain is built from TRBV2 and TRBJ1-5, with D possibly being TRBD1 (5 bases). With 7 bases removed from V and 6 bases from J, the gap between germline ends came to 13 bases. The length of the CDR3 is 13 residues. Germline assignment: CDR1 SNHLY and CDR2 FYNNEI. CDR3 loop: CASISQGGQPQHF. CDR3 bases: TGTGCCAGCATTAGCCAGGGTGGTCAGCCCCAGCATTTT.

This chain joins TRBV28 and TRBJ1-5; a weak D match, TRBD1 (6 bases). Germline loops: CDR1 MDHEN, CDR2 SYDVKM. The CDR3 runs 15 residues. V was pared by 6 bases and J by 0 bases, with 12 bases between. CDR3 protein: CASRRGQYSNQPQHF. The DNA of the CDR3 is TGTGCCAGCAGGCGTGGACAGTATAGCAATCAGCCCCAGCATTTT.

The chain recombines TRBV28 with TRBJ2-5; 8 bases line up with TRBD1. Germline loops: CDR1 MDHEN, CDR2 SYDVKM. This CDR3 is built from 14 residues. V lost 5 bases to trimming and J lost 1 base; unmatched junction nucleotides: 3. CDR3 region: CASSLGQGQETQYF. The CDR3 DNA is TGTGCCAGCAGTCTAGGACAGGGCCAAGAGACCCAGTACTTC.

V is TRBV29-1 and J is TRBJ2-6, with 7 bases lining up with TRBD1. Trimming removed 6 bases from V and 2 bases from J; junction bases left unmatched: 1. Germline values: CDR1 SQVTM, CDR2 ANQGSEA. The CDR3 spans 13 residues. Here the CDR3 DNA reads TGCAGCGTGGGGACAGCTGGGGCCAACGTCCTGACTTTC. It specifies CSVGTAGANVLTF.

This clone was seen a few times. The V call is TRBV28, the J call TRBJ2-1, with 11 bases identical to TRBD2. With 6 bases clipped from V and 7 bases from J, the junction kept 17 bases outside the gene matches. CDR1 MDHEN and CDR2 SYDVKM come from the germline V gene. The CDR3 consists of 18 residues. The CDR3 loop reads CASRLSGFSGRAANEQFF. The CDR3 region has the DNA TGTGCCAGCAGGTTAAGCGGTTTTAGCGGGAGGGCCGCGAATGAGCAGTTCTTC.

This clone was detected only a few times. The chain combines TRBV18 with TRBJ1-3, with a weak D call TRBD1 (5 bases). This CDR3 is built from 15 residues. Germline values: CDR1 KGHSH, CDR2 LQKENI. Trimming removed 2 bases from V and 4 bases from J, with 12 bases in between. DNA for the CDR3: TGTGCCAGCTCACCATATGTGACAGACGGAAACACCATATATTTT. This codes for CASSPYVTDGNTIYF.

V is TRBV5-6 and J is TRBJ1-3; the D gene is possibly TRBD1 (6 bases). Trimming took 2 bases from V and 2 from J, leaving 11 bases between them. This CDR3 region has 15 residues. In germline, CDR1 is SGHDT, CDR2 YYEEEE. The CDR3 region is CASSFGQLAGNTIYF. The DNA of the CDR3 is TGTGCCAGCAGCTTTGGACAGCTCGCTGGAAACACCATATATTTT.

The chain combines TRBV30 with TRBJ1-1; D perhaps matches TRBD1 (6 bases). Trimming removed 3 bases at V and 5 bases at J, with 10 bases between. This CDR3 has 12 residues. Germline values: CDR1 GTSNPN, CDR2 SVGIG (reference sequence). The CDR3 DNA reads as TGTGCCTGGAGAGACACAGGGACTGAAGCTTTCTTT. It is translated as CAWRDTGTEAFF.

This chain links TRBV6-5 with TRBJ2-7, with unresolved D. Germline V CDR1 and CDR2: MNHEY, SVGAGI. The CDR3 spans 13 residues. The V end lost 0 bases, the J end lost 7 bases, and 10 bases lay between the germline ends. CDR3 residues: CASSYSGPGEQYF. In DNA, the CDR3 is TGTGCCAGCAGTTACTCCGGCCCTGGGGAGCAGTACTTC.

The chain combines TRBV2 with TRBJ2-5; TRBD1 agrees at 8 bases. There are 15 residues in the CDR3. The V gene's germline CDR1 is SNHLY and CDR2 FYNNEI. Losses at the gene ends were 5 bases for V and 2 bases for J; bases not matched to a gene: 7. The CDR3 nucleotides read TGTGCCAGCAGTACAGGGACAGGTCGGCAAGAGACCCAGTACTTC. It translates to CASSTGTGRQETQYF.

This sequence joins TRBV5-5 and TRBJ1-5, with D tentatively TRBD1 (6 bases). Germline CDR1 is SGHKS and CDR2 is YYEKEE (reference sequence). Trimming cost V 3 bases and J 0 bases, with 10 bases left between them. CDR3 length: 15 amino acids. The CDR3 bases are TGTGCCAGCAGCTACGTGACAGGTAGCAATCAGCCCCAGCATTTT. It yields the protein CASSYVTGSNQPQHF.

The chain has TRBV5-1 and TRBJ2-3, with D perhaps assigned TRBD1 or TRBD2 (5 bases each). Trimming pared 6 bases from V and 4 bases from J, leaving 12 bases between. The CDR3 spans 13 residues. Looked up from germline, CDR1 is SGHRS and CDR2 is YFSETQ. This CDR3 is CASKFQGADTQYF. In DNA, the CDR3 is TGCGCCAGCAAGTTCCAGGGAGCAGATACGCAGTATTTT.

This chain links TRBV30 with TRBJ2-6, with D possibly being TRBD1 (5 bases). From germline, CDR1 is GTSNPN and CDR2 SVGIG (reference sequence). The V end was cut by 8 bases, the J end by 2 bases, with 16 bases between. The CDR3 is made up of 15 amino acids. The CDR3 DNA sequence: TGTGCCCACGTGACCGGCAGGGCTGGGGCCAACGTCCTGACTTTC. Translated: CAHVTGRAGANVLTF.

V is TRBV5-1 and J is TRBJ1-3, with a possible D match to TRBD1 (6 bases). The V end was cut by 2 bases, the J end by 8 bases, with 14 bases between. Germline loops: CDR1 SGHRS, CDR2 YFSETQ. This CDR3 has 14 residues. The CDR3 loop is CASSLSGAGDTIYF. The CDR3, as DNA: TGCGCCAGCAGCTTATCAGGGGCTGGGGACACCATATATTTT.

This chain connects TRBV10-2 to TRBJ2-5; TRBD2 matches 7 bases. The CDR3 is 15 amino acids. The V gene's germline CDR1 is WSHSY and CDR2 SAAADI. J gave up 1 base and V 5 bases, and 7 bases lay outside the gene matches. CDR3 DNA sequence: TGCGCCAGCAGTCACGTTTGGGGGGGCCAAGAGACCCAGTACTTC. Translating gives CASSHVWGGQETQYF.

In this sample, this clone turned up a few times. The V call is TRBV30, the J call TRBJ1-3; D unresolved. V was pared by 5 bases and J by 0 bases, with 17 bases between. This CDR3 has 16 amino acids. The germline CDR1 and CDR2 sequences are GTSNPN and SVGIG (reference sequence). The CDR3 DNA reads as TGTGCCTGGCACCGATTTTCAGGCACCTCTGGAAACACCATATATTTT. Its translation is CAWHRFSGTSGNTIYF.

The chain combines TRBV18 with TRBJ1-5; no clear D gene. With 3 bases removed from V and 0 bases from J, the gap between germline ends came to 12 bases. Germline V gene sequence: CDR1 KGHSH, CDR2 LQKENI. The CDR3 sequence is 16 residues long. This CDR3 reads CASSPTEAYSNQPQHF. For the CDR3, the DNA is TGTGCCAGCTCACCCACTGAGGCTTATAGCAATCAGCCCCAGCATTTT.

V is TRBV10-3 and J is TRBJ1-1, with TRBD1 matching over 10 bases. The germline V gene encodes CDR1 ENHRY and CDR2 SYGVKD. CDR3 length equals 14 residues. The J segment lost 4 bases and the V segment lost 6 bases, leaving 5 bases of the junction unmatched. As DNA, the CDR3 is TGTGCCATCAGGACGGACAGGGGGACCACTGAAGCTTTCTTT. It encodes CAIRTDRGTTEAFF.